This T cell receptor beta chain was identified during a study of cytomegalovirus exposure and HLA in healthy donors. The PCR employed 60 Vbeta primers together with 13 Jbeta primers. Repertoires were generated with immunoSEQ multiplex PCR, while TCRdb's copy carries only in-frame clones and drops some. There are some 150,000 clones in the sample; approximately 78% occur only once, and 3% to 3.5% lies in the top ten. The CDR3 contains 14 residues. The germline V gene encodes CDR1 SGHRS and CDR2 YFSETQ. V lost 4 bases and J 3 bases, leaving 14 bases between the germline ends. In its sample, this clone was seen once. Antigen specificity is unknown. Study-wide findings and caveats: The classifier, whose performance was assessed in both the original and validation cohorts, reportedly diagnosed cytomegalovirus status with high specificity and sensitivity. It was reported in a later analysis that an Asian-associated ancestry cluster showed fewer N-insertions than the roughly 670-donor mean.

The sequence came from a man in his late teens or twenties in good health and CMV-seropositive. Material for sequencing was PBMCs. The gene calls are TRBV5-1 and TRBJ2-7; D possibly corresponds to TRBD2 (6 bases). The CDR3 reads CASSPRDSNYEQYF. The CDR3 DNA reads as TGCGCCAGCAGCCCACGGGACTCTAACTACGAGCAGTACTTC. Using reference TRBV5-1 and TRBJ2-7 for the parts outside the CDR3, the full variable domain is KAGVTQTPRYLIKTRGQQVTLSCSPISGHRSVSWYQQTPGQGLQFLFEYFSETQRNKGNFPGRFSGRQFSNSRSEMNVSTLELGDSALYLCASSPRDSNYEQYFGPGTRLTVT.